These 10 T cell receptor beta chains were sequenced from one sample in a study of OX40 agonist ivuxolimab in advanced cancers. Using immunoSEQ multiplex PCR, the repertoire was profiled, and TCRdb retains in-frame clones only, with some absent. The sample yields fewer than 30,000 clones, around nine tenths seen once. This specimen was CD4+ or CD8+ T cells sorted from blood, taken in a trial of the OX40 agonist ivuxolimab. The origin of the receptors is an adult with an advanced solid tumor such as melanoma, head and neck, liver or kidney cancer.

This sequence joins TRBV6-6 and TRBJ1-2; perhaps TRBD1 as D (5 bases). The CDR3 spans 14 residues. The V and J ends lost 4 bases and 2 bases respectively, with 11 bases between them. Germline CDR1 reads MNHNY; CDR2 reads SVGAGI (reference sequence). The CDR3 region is CASSLGVPNYGYTF. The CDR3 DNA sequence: TGTGCCAGCAGTTTAGGGGTCCCGAACTATGGCTACACCTTC.

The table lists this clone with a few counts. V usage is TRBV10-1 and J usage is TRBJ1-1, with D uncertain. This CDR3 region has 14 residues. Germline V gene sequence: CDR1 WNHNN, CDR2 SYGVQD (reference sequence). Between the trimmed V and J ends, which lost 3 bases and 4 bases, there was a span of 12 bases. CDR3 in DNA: TGCGCCAGCAGTGACGGGGATTTGGGCACTGAAGCTTTCTTT. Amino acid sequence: CASSDGDLGTEAFF.

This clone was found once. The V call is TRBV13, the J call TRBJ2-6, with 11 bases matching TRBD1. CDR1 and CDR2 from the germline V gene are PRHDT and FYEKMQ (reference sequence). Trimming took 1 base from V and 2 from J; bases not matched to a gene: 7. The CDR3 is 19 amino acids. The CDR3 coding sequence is TGTGCCAGCAGCTTAGAGTTCGGACAGGGGGCGCCTGGGGCCAACGTCCTGACTTTC. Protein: CASSLEFGQGAPGANVLTF.

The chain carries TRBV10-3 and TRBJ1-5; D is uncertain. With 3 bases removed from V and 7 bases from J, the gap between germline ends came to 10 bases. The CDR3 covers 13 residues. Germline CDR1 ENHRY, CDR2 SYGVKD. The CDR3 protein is CAISDELWQPQHF. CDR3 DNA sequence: TGTGCCATCAGTGATGAGCTATGGCAGCCCCAGCATTTT.

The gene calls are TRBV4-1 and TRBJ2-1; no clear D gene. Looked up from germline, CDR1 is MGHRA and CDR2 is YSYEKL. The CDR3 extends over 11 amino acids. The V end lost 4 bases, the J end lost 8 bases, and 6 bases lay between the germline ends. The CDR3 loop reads CASSLSHEQFF. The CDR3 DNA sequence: TGCGCCAGCAGCCTTAGCCATGAGCAGTTCTTC.

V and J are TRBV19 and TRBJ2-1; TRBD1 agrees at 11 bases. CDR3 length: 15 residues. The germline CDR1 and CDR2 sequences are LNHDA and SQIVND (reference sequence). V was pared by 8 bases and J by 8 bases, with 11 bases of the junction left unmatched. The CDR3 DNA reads TGTGCCAGTTCAACAACCGGGACAGGGGGTGATGAGCAGTTCTTC. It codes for CASSTTGTGGDEQFF. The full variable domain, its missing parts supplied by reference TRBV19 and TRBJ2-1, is DGGITQSPKYLFRKEGQNVTLSCEQNLNHDAMYWYRQDPGQGLRLIYYSQIVNDFQKGDIAEGYSVSREKKESFPLTVTSAQKNPTAFYLCASSTTGTGGDEQFFGPGTRLTVL.

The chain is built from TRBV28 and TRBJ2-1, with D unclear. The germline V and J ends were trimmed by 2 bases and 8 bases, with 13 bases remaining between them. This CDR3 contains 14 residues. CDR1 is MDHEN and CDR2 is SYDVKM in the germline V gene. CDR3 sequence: CASSLVVLGDEQFF. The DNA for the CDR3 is TGTGCCAGCAGTTTAGTGGTGCTTGGCGATGAGCAGTTCTTC.

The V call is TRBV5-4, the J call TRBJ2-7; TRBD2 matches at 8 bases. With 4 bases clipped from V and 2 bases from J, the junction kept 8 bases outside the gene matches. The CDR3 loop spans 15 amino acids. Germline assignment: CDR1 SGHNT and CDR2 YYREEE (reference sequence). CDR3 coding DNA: TGTGCCAGCAGCACTCCGGGACTAGGAACCTACGAGCAGTACTTC. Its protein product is CASSTPGLGTYEQYF.

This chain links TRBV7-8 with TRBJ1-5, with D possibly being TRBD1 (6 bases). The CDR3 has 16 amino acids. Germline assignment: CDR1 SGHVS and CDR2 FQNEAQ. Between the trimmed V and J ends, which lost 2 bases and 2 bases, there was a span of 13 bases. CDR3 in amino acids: CASSLWGQLGNQPQHF. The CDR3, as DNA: TGTGCCAGCAGCTTATGGGGGCAGTTGGGCAATCAGCCCCAGCATTTT.

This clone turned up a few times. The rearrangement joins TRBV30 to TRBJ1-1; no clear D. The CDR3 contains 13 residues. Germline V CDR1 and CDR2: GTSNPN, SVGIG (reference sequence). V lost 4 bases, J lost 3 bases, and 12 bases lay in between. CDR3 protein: CAWKPAQDTEAFF. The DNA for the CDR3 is TGTGCCTGGAAGCCCGCTCAGGACACTGAAGCTTTCTTT.